This passage covers 21 T cell receptor beta chains from one sample sequenced in a study of T-cell memory formation after mild COVID-19. TCRdb independently ran MiXCR on the 5' RACE reads; one entry per CDR3 protein. The data show about 620,000 distinct CDR3 sequences, with about a sixth seen just once and around 11% held by the top ten. Source material: PBMCs or a T cell subset sorted from them (not recorded which). The receptors originated from an adult woman who had mild COVID-19 (a few samples of this study predate the infection). Cell type and time point are not known.

The table lists this clonotype with many counts. The chain carries TRBV5-1 and TRBJ2-7; D is undetermined. Germline CDR1 reads SGHRS; CDR2 reads YFSETQ. The CDR3 has 14 amino acids. Trimming removed 4 bases from V and 0 bases from J, with 11 bases in between. The CDR3 DNA reads as TGCGCCAGCAGCCAGACCTGGAGCTCCTACGAGCAGTACTTC. Protein sequence: CASSQTWSSYEQYF.

The sample holds a few counts of this clonotype. This chain connects TRBV12-3 or TRBV12-4 to TRBJ2-7; TRBD2 matches 7 bases. After removal of 6 bases from V and 6 bases from J, the junction contained 11 bases not matched to a gene. This CDR3 region has 14 residues. The CDR3 DNA follows: TGTGCCAGCAGCGTTTTAGTGGGAGGGAGCGAGCAGTACTTC. This translates into CASSVLVGGSEQYF.

This clonotype was seen more than once but under ten times. J is TRBJ2-5 and V is TRBV4-1; D may be TRBD1 (5 bases). Looked up from germline, CDR1 is MGHRA and CDR2 is YSYEKL. The CDR3 contains 12 residues. V lost 7 bases to trimming and J lost 5 bases, with 11 bases between them. The CDR3, as DNA: TGCGCCAGCATCGACAGCAGCGAGACCCAGTACTTC. Residues: CASIDSSETQYF.

This clonotype was observed many times. The genes are TRBV19 and TRBJ1-1; maybe TRBD1 (6 bases). CDR1 is LNHDA, CDR2 SQIVND, per germline (reference sequence). The CDR3 totals 14 residues. V shed 9 bases and J shed 1 base, with 15 bases lying between them. Here the CDR3 reads CASSIGGGNTEAFF. The CDR3 DNA is TGTGCCAGCAGCATTGGGGGCGGGAACACTGAAGCTTTCTTT.

The chain has TRBV29-1 and TRBJ2-7; 12 bases fit TRBD2. Per the germline V gene, CDR1 is SQVTM and CDR2 is ANQGSEA. J lost 5 bases, V lost 4 bases, and 3 bases had no gene match. The CDR3 covers 13 residues. This CDR3 is CSVGRLAGDEQYF. The CDR3 DNA follows: TGCAGCGTTGGGCGACTAGCGGGAGACGAGCAGTACTTC.

The chain is built from TRBV27 and TRBJ2-7; D possibly corresponds to TRBD1 (6 bases). The CDR3 has 14 residues. Germline CDR1 reads MNHEY; CDR2 reads SMNVEV (reference sequence). Trimming removed 7 bases from V and 6 bases from J, with 19 bases in between. CDR3 nucleotides: TGTGCCAGCACCCTCACAGGGACGTTCGGCGAGCAGTACTTC. Translated, it gives CASTLTGTFGEQYF.

The V call is TRBV5-1, the J call TRBJ2-7; 8 bases are a match to TRBD1. The CDR3 is 15 amino acids. CDR1 is SGHRS and CDR2 is YFSETQ in the germline V gene. Trimming removed 0 bases from V and 4 bases from J; junction bases left unmatched: 6. Here the CDR3 DNA reads TGCGCCAGCAGCTTGGGGGCCGACAGGGGATACGAGCAGTACTTC. Translated: CASSLGADRGYEQYF.

The V and J genes are TRBV9 and TRBJ2-7, with D tentatively TRBD1 (6 bases). Trimming stripped 5 bases from V and 3 bases from J, with 18 bases between. This CDR3 has 15 amino acids. The V gene's germline CDR1 is SGDLS and CDR2 YYNGEE. CDR3 DNA sequence: TGTGCCAGCAGTGAATCACAGGGTTCCCACTACGAGCAGTACTTC. This gives the protein CASSESQGSHYEQYF.

This clonotype was recorded once. The V call is TRBV3-1, the J call TRBJ2-7, with 8 bases that match TRBD1. Unmatched junction bases numbered 9, after V lost 5 bases and J lost 6 bases. Germline CDR1 and CDR2: LGHDT and YNNKEL (reference sequence). This CDR3 is built from 14 residues. Written as DNA, the CDR3 is TGTGCCAGCAGCACGCCGGGACAGGTCGGCGAGCAGTACTTC. Translating gives CASSTPGQVGEQYF.

This clonotype was observed a few times. V and J are TRBV5-1 and TRBJ2-4; 8 positions agree with TRBD2. The CDR3 length is 13 residues. Germline-derived CDR1 and CDR2 are SGHRS and YFSETQ. J gave up 7 bases and V 5 bases, and 5 bases lay outside the gene matches. CDR3 nucleotide sequence: TGCGCCAGCAGTTCGGCGGGGGGTAACATTCAGTACTTC. Translation: CASSSAGGNIQYF. The whole variable domain, remainder taken from reference TRBV5-1 and TRBJ2-4, is KAGVTQTPRYLIKTRGQQVTLSCSPISGHRSVSWYQQTPGQGLQFLFEYFSETQRNKGNFPGRFSGRQFSNSRSEMNVSTLELGDSALYLCASSSAGGNIQYFGAGTRLSVL.

The V gene is TRBV15, the J gene TRBJ1-2, with 8 bases aligning to TRBD1. Germline assignment: CDR1 LNHNV and CDR2 YYDKDF (reference sequence). Trimming took 4 bases from V and 8 from J; bases not matched to a gene: 3. This CDR3 is built from 12 residues. In DNA, the CDR3 is TGTGCCACCAGCACGGACAGGGAGGGCTACACCTTC. Residues: CATSTDREGYTF.

The chain uses TRBV19 and TRBJ2-4, with 7 bases that match TRBD2. CDR1 and CDR2 (germline): LNHDA, SQIVND (reference sequence). This CDR3 contains 13 residues. The V gene end was trimmed by 7 bases and the J gene end by 8 bases; junction bases not matched to a gene: 8. As DNA, the CDR3 is TGTGCCAGTAATCCGGGGGGAAGGTACATTCAGTACTTC. Translated: CASNPGGRYIQYF.

The V call is TRBV12-3 or TRBV12-4, the J call TRBJ2-1, with 9 bases that match TRBD2. The length of the CDR3 is 16 residues. Trimming removed 0 bases from V and 4 bases from J; junction bases left unmatched: 4. The DNA for the CDR3 is TGTGCCAGCAGTTTAGCGCCGACTAGCGGATACAATGAGCAGTTCTTC. Translating gives CASSLAPTSGYNEQFF.

The gene calls are TRBV7-2 and TRBJ2-3, with D possibly TRBD2 on 7 matching bases. V lost 8 bases and J lost 1, with 19 bases in between. The CDR3 length is 16 residues. Germline lookup yields CDR1 SGHTA and CDR2 FQGNSA. The CDR3 sequence: CASSPAGRGRTDTQYF. The CDR3 DNA sequence: TGTGCCAGCTCCCCTGCCGGGCGGGGGCGCACAGATACGCAGTATTTT.

This clonotype was observed at least ten times. The J gene is TRBJ1-1, the V gene TRBV12-3 or TRBV12-4; D perhaps matches TRBD1 (5 bases). V lost 4 bases, J lost 4 bases, and 16 bases lay in between. This CDR3 is 15 amino acids long. The CDR3 DNA follows: TGTGCCAGCAGTTCTATGGGGGGTAGGAGCACTGAAGCTTTCTTT. Protein: CASSSMGGRSTEAFF.

Only a few counts were recorded for this clonotype. This rearrangement joins TRBV5-1 to TRBJ2-7, with D perhaps assigned TRBD1 or TRBD2 (5 bases each). The germline V gene has CDR1 SGHRS and CDR2 YFSETQ. V lost 4 bases and J 0 bases, leaving 8 bases between the germline ends. The CDR3 totals 13 residues. CDR3 DNA: TGCGCCAGCAGCCGGGGCGACTCCTACGAGCAGTACTTC. This gives the protein CASSRGDSYEQYF.

This clonotype was seen more than once but under ten times. The chain uses TRBV7-3 and TRBJ2-3, with 10 nucleotides matching TRBD1. The CDR3 spans 17 residues. V lost 5 bases and J lost 4; bases outside the gene matches: 12. CDR1 SGHTA and CDR2 FQGTGA come from the germline V gene. CDR3 loop: CASSPHSGTGASDTQYF. The DNA for the CDR3 is TGTGCCAGCAGCCCTCACTCCGGGACAGGGGCTTCAGATACGCAGTATTTT.

This clonotype appeared a few times. CDR3 sequence reads: CASTTWNQPQHF. The CDR3 coding sequence is TGTGCCAGCACCACATGGAATCAGCCCCAGCATTTT. The chain uses TRBV2 and TRBJ1-5; D unclear. The germline CDR1 and CDR2 sequences are SNHLY and FYNNEI. CDR3 size: 12 residues. The V end was cut by 7 bases, the J end by 4 bases, with 8 bases between.

The chain combines TRBV4-2 with TRBJ2-1, with 12 bases that match TRBD2. The CDR3 runs to 14 residues. Germline lookup yields CDR1 LGHNA and CDR2 YNFKEQ. The V and J ends lost 4 bases and 8 bases, in that order; junction bases with no gene match: 3. DNA for the CDR3: TGTGCCAGCAGCCCCCGACTAGCGGGAGATGAGCAGTTCTTC. Residues: CASSPRLAGDEQFF.

CDR3 residues: CASSLNGLVNDEQFF. CDR3 DNA: TGTGCCAGCAGCTTAAACGGGCTAGTAAATGATGAGCAGTTCTTC. The chain is built from TRBV11-1 and TRBJ2-1; D not certain. The CDR3 extends over 15 amino acids. The V end was cut by 2 bases, the J end by 8 bases, with 16 bases between. Germline loops: CDR1 SGHAT, CDR2 FQDESV (reference sequence). The full variable domain, in which reference TRBV11-1 and TRBJ2-1 provide the parts outside the CDR3, is EAEVAQSPRYKITEKSQAVAFWCDPISGHATLYWYRQILGQGPELLVQFQDESVVDDSQLPKDRFSAERLKGVDSTLKIQPAELGDSAMYLCASSLNGLVNDEQFFGPGTRLTVL.

In this sample, this clonotype turned up many times. The chain uses TRBV5-6 and TRBJ2-7; TRBD2 aligns across 8 bases. The CDR3 sequence is 15 residues long. V trimming: 2 bases; J trimming: 3 bases; junction bases outside the gene matches: 7. The germline CDR1 and CDR2 sequences are SGHDT and YYEEEE. The CDR3 reads CASSFLTSGFYEQYF. For the CDR3, the DNA is TGTGCCAGCAGCTTCCTAACTAGCGGCTTCTACGAGCAGTACTTC.